What follows is one T cell receptor (beta chain) and its context. The sample belongs to a study of shared clonotypes between healthy human individuals. Overall study: Per donor, CD8 memory used one plate, CD8 naive used two, CD4 memory used three and CD4 naive used three.

The data were produced by immunoSEQ multiplex PCR, yet TCRdb's version contains in-frame clones alone and is incomplete. This sample has roughly 2.5 million clones, with roughly 92% found just once. CD4+ cells were split into CD45RA+ naive and CD45RA-negative memory subsets. The CDR3 has 15 residues. Per germline, CDR1 MNHEY and CDR2 SVGAGI. The ends were cut back, 0 bases at V and 2 bases at J, with 10 bases in the middle. The TCR comes from a man aged 18-30 years in good health. Input material: naive CD4+ T cells sorted from blood. Subset: CD45RA+ positively selected. The chain joins TRBV6-5 to TRBJ1-2; D not resolved. Here the CDR3 reads CASSYSWETNYGYTF. Here the CDR3 DNA reads TGTGCCAGCAGTTACTCCTGGGAGACGAACTATGGCTACACCTTC.